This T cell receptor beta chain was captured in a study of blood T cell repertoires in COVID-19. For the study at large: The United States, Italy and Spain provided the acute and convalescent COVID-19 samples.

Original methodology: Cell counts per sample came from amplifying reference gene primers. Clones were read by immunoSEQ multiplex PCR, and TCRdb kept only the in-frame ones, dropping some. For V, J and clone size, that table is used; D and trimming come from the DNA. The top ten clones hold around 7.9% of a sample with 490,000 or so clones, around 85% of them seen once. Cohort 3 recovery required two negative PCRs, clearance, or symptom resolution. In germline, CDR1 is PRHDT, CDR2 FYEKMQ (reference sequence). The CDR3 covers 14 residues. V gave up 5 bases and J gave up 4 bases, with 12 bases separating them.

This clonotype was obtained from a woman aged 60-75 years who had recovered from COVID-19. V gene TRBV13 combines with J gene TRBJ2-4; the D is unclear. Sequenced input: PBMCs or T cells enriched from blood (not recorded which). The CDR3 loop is CASSPRSIKNIQYF. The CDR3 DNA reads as TGTGCCAGCAGCCCGAGAAGCATTAAAAACATTCAGTACTTC.